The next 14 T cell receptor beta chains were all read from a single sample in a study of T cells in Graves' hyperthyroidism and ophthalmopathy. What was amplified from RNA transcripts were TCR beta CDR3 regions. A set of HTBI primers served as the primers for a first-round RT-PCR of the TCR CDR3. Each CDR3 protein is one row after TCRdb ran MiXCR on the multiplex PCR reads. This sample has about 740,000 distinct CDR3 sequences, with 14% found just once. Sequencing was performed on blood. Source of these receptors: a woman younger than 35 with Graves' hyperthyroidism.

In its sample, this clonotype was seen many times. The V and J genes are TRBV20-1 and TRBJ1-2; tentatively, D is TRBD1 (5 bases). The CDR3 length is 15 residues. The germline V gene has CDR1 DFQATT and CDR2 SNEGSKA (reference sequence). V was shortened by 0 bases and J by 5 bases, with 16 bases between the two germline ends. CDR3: CSARDFTRGEYGYTF. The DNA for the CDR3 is TGCAGTGCTAGAGACTTTACGAGGGGCGAATATGGCTACACCTTC.

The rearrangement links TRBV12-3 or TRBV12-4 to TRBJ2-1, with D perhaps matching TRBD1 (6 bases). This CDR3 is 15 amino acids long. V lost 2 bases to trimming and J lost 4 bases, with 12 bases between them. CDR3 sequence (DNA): TGTGCCAGCAGTTTATTTCGGACAGCATACAATGAGCAGTTCTTC. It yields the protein CASSLFRTAYNEQFF.

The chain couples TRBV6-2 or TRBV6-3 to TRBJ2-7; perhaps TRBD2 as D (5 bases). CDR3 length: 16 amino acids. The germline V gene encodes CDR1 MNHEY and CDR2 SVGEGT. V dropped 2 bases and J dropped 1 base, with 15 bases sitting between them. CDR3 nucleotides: TGTGCCAGCAGTTACGCACGGGGTAAAAGGTCCTACGAGCAGTACTTC. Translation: CASSYARGKRSYEQYF.

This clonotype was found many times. The CDR3 here is CASSRGLNQPQHF. CDR3 nucleotide sequence: TGTGCCAGCAGCAGGGGGCTCAATCAGCCCCAGCATTTT. The rearrangement links TRBV18 to TRBJ1-5; 8 bases are a match to TRBD1. There are 13 residues in the CDR3. After removal of 8 bases from V and 3 bases from J, the junction contained 3 bases not matched to a gene. CDR1 is KGHSH and CDR2 is LQKENI in the germline V gene. Filled out from reference TRBV18 and TRBJ1-5, the complete variable domain reads NAGVMQNPRHLVRRRGQEARLRCSPMKGHSHVYWYRQLPEEGLKFMVYLQKENIIDESGMPKERFSAEFPKEGPSILRIQQVVRGDSAAYFCASSRGLNQPQHFGDGTRLSIL.

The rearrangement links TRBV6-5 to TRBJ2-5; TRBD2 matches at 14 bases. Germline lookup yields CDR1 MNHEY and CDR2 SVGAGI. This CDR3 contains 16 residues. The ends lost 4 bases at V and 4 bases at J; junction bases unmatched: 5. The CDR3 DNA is TGTGCCAGCAGTTCTCGAGGGACTAGCGGGAGAGAGACCCAGTACTTC. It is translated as CASSSRGTSGRETQYF.

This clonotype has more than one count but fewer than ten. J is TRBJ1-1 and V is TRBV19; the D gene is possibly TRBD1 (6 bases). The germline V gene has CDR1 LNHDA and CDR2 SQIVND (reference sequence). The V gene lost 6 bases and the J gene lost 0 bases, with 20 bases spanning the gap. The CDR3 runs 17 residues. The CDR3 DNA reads TGTGCCAGTAGCCGAGGACAGATCTTCTTAATGAACACTGAAGCTTTCTTT. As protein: CASSRGQIFLMNTEAFF.

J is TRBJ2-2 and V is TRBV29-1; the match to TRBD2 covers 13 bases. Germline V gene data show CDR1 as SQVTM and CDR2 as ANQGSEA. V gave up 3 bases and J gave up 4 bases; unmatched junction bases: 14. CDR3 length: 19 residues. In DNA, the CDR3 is TGCAGCGTTGAGAAACCGCGGATAACTAGCGGGAGGGTCACCGGGGAGCTGTTTTTT. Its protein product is CSVEKPRITSGRVTGELFF.

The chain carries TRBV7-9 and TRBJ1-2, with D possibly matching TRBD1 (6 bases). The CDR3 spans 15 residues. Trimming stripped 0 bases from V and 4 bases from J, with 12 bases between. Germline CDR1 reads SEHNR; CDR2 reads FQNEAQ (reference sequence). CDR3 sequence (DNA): TGTGCCAGCAGCTTAGCAGGGGGGATAGGCTATGGCTACACCTTC. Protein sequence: CASSLAGGIGYGYTF. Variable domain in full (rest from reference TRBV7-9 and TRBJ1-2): DTGVSQNPRHKITKRGQNVTFRCDPISEHNRLYWYRQTLGQGPEFLTYFQNEAQLEKSRLLSDRFSAERPKGSFSTLEIQRTEQGDSAMYLCASSLAGGIGYGYTFGSGTRLTVV.

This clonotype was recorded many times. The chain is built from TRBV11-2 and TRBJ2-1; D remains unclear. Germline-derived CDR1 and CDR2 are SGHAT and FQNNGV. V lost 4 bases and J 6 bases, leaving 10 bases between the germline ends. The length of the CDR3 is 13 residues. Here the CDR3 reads CASSSLHSNEQFF. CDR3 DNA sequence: TGTGCCAGCAGCTCTCTTCACTCCAATGAGCAGTTCTTC.

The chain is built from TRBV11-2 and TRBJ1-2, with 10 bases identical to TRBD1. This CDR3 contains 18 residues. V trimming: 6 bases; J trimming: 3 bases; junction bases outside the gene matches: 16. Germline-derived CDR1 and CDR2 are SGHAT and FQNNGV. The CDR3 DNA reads TGTGCCAGCAGATCCTGGGGGGGACAGGGGAATGGTGACTATGGCTACACCTTC. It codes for CASRSWGGQGNGDYGYTF. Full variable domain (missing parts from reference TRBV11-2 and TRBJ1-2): EAGVAQSPRYKIIEKRQSVAFWCNPISGHATLYWYQQILGQGPKLLIQFQNNGVVDDSQLPKDRFSAERLKGVDSTLKIQPAKLEDSAVYLCASRSWGGQGNGDYGYTFGSGTRLTVV.

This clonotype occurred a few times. CDR3 sequence: CATSRVPAALLHSFADTQYF. The CDR3 bases are TGTGCCACCAGCAGAGTTCCAGCGGCGCTGCTCCATTCGTTCGCAGATACGCAGTATTTT. V and J are TRBV15 and TRBJ2-3; D may be TRBD2 (5 bases). This CDR3 is 20 amino acids long. V was clipped by 1 base and J by 4 bases, with 27 bases between them. Germline values: CDR1 LNHNV, CDR2 YYDKDF (reference sequence).

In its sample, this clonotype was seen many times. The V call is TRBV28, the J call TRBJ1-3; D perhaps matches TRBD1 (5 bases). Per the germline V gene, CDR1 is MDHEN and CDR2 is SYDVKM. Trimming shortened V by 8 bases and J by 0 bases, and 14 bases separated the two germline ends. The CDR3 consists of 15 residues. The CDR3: CASYGGRGSGNTIYF. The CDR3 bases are TGTGCCAGCTACGGGGGAAGGGGCTCTGGAAACACCATATATTTT. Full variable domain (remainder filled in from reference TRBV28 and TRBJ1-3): DVKVTQSSRYLVKRTGEKVFLECVQDMDHENMFWYRQDPGLGLRLIYFSYDVKMKEKGDIPEGYSVSREKKERFSLILESASTNQTSMYLCASYGGRGSGNTIYFGEGSWLTVV.

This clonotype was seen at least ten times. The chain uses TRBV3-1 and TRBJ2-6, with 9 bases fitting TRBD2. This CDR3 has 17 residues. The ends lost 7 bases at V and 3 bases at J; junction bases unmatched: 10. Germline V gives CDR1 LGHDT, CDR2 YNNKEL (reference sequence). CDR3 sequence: CASTHGREGLGANVLTF. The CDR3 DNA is TGTGCCAGCACCCACGGGCGGGAGGGCCTTGGGGCCAACGTCCTGACTTTC.

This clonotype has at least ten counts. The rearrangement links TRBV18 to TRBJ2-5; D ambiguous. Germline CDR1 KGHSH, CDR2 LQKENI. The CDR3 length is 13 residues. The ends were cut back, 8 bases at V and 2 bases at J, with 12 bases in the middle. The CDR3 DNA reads TGTGCCAGCAGCTTAGGTCAGCAAGAGACCCAGTACTTC. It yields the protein CASSLGQQETQYF.